Presented here are 10 T cell receptor beta chains from one specimen sequenced in a study of control samples from healthy donors and cancer patients. Libraries were prepared by immunoSEQ multiplex PCR; TCRdb keeps only in-frame clonotypes and omits some of them. The sample lists approximately 50,000 clones, 70% to 90% seen once, with 10% to 15% in the top ten. What was sequenced was PBMCs. All receptors derive from a woman in her sixties or seventies with lung cancer.

The genes are TRBV2 and TRBJ2-4, with D unclear. The CDR3 is 12 amino acids. V was pared by 2 bases and J by 5 bases, with 4 bases between. CDR1 and CDR2 (germline): SNHLY, FYNNEI. CDR3: CASSEFQNIQYF. CDR3 sequence (DNA): TGTGCCAGCAGTGAATTCCAAAACATTCAGTACTTC. The full variable domain, completed using reference TRBV2 and TRBJ2-4, is EPEVTQTPSHQVTQMGQEVILRCVPISNHLYFYWYRQILGQKVEFLVSFYNNEISEKSEIFDDQFSVERPDGSNFTLKIRSTKLEDSAMYFCASSEFQNIQYFGAGTRLSVL.

CDR3 sequence: CASSLETGTNEKLFF. The CDR3 bases are TGCGCCAGCAGCTTGGAGACAGGGACTAATGAAAAACTGTTTTTT. The gene calls are TRBV5-1 and TRBJ1-4; 7 nucleotides match TRBD1. There are 15 residues in the CDR3. V was clipped by 0 bases and J by 2 bases; unmatched bases: 1. Germline V gene data show CDR1 as SGHRS and CDR2 as YFSETQ.

The chain carries TRBV27 and TRBJ1-1; 10 bases line up with TRBD1. The germline V gene has CDR1 MNHEY and CDR2 SMNVEV (reference sequence). With V trimmed by 1 base and J by 3 bases, 2 bases remained unmatched. The CDR3 has 15 residues. The CDR3 is CASSLFGTGDTEAFF. The CDR3 DNA reads as TGTGCCAGCAGTTTATTCGGGACAGGGGACACTGAAGCTTTCTTT.

This chain joins TRBV6-1 and TRBJ1-5; D is uncertain. Between the trimmed V and J ends, which lost 1 base and 9 bases, there was a span of 7 bases. CDR1 MNHNS and CDR2 SASEGT come from the germline V gene. The CDR3 loop spans 12 amino acids. The chain's CDR3 is CASSEGDLPQHF. CDR3 sequence (DNA): TGTGCCAGCAGTGAAGGGGATTTGCCCCAGCATTTT.

The chain carries TRBV6-5 and TRBJ2-3, with D perhaps given as TRBD1 or TRBD2 (5 bases each). V lost 2 bases and J 0 bases, leaving 12 bases between the germline ends. The CDR3 has 16 residues. CDR1 MNHEY and CDR2 SVGAGI come from the germline V gene. CDR3 nucleotide sequence: TGTGCCAGCAGTTACCGGGGACGGCCAAGCACAGATACGCAGTATTTT. Translation: CASSYRGRPSTDTQYF.

The chain joins TRBV6-2 or TRBV6-3 to TRBJ2-7; tentative D call: TRBD1 (6 bases). There are 15 residues in the CDR3. Germline-derived CDR1 and CDR2 are MNHEY and SVGEGT. V lost 2 bases and J lost 3, with 14 bases in between. CDR3 in amino acids: CASSYALDSIYEQYF. CDR3 sequence (DNA): TGTGCCAGCAGTTACGCTTTGGACAGCATCTACGAGCAGTACTTC.

J is TRBJ2-3 and V is TRBV11-1; TRBD2 is a possible D gene (6 bases). V shed 0 bases and J shed 1 base, with 20 bases lying between them. The CDR3 is 19 residues long. Germline loops: CDR1 SGHAT, CDR2 FQDESV (reference sequence). The CDR3, as DNA: TGTGCCAGCAGCTTAGCAGTAGGGACTTTCTCATTGGGCACAGATACGCAGTATTTT. Protein sequence: CASSLAVGTFSLGTDTQYF. The entire variable domain, with the rest obtained from reference TRBV11-1 and TRBJ2-3, is as follows: EAEVAQSPRYKITEKSQAVAFWCDPISGHATLYWYRQILGQGPELLVQFQDESVVDDSQLPKDRFSAERLKGVDSTLKIQPAELGDSAMYLCASSLAVGTFSLGTDTQYFGPGTRLTVL.

This chain uses TRBV19 with TRBJ1-2; 7 nucleotides align to TRBD1. This CDR3 contains 13 residues. With V trimmed by 3 bases and J by 8 bases, 6 bases remained unmatched. Germline V CDR1 and CDR2: LNHDA, SQIVND (reference sequence). CDR3 DNA sequence: TGTGCCAGTAGTATGCGAGGACAGGTCGGCTACACCTTC. Translating gives CASSMRGQVGYTF.

This CDR3 is CASSWGTDATGELFF. Written as DNA, the CDR3 is TGCGCCAGCAGCTGGGGGACAGACGCCACCGGGGAGCTGTTTTTT. The chain links TRBV5-1 to TRBJ2-2; TRBD1 matches at 7 bases. V shed 3 bases, J shed 4 bases, and the junction held 6 bases outside the gene matches. Germline V lookup: CDR1 SGHRS, CDR2 YFSETQ. The CDR3 is 15 amino acids. Filled out from reference TRBV5-1 and TRBJ2-2, the complete variable domain reads KAGVTQTPRYLIKTRGQQVTLSCSPISGHRSVSWYQQTPGQGLQFLFEYFSETQRNKGNFPGRFSGRQFSNSRSEMNVSTLELGDSALYLCASSWGTDATGELFFGEGSRLTVL.

The chain couples TRBV3-1 (or the pseudogene TRBV3-2) to TRBJ1-2; D remains ambiguous. V was cut by 3 bases and J by 7 bases, with 15 bases left in between. Germline CDR1 is LGHDT and CDR2 is YNNKEL (reference sequence). The CDR3 loop spans 14 amino acids. In nucleotides, the CDR3 is TGTGCCAGCAGCCAGAAAGGCACACCTAGTGGCTACACCTTC. Its protein is CASSQKGTPSGYTF.